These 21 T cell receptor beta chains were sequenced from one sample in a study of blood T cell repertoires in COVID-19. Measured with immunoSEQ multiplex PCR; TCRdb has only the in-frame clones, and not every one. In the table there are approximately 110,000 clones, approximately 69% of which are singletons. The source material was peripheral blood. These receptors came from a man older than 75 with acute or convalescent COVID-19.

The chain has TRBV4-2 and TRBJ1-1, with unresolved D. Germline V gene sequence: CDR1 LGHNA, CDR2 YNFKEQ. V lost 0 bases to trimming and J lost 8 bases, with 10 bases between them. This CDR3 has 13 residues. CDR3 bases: TGTGCCAGCAGCCAAGAATTACAGACCGAAGCTTTCTTT. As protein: CASSQELQTEAFF.

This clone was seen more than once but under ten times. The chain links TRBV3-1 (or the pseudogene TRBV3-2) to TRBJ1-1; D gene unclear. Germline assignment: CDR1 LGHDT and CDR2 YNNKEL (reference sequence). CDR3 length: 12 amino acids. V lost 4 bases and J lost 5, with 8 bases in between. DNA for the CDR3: TGTGCCAGCAGCCCCGGGGAGACTGAAGCTTTCTTT. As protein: CASSPGETEAFF.

The CDR3 sequence: CASSGGQGQNQPQHF. As DNA, the CDR3 is TGTGCCAGTAGTGGGGGACAGGGGCAAAATCAGCCCCAGCATTTT. This sequence joins TRBV19 and TRBJ1-5; 10 nucleotides line up with TRBD1. V lost 5 bases to trimming and J lost 4 bases; unmatched junction nucleotides: 5. CDR3 length: 15 amino acids. CDR1 is LNHDA, CDR2 SQIVND, per germline (reference sequence).

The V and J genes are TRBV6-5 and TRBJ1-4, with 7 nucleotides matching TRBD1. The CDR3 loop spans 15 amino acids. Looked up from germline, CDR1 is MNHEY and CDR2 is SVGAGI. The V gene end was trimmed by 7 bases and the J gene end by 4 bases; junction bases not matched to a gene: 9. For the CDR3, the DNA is TGTGCCAGCATGAAAGGACAGGCCTATAATGAAAAACTGTTTTTT. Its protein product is CASMKGQAYNEKLFF.

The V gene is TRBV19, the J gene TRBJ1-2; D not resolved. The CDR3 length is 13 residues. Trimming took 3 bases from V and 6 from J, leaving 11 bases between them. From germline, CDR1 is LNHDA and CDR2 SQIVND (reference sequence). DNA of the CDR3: TGTGCCAGTAGTATTCGCCAGAGGGATGGCTACACCTTC. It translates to CASSIRQRDGYTF.

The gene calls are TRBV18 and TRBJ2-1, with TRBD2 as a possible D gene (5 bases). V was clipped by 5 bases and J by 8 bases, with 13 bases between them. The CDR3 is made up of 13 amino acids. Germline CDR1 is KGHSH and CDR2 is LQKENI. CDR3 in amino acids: CASSDYTTHEQFF. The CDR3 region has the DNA TGTGCCAGCTCAGACTACACGACGCATGAGCAGTTCTTC.

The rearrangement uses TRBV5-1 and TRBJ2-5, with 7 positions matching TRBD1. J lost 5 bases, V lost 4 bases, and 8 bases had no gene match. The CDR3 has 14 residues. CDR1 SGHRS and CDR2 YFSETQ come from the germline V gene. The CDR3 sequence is CASSRSQGWETQYF. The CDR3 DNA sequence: TGCGCCAGCAGCCGGTCACAGGGGTGGGAGACCCAGTACTTC.

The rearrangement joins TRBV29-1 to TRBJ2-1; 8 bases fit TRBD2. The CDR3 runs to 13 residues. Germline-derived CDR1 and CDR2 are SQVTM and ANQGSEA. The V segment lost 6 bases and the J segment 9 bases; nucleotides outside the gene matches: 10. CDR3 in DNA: TGCAGCGTGCTCGCGGGAGGAGGTAGTGAGCAGTTCTTC. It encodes CSVLAGGGSEQFF.

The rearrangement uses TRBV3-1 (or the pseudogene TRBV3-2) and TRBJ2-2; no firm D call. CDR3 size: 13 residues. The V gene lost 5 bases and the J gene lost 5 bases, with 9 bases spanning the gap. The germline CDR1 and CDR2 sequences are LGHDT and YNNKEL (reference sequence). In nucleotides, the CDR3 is TGTGCCAGCAGCGGCGGATGGACCGGGGAGCTGTTTTTT. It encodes CASSGGWTGELFF.

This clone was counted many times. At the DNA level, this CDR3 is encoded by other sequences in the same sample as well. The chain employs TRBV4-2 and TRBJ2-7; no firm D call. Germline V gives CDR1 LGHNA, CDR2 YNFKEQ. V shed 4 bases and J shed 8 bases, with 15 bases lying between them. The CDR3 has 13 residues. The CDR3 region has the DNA TGTGCCAGCAGCCCCCCTGAAAGCAAAAAGCAGTACTTC. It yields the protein CASSPPESKKQYF.

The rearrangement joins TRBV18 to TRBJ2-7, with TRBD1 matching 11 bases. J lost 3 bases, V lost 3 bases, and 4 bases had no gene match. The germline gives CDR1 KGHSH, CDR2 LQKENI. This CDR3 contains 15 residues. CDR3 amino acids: CASSPVGTGGYEQYF. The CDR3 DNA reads TGTGCCAGCTCACCGGTCGGGACAGGGGGCTACGAGCAGTACTTC.

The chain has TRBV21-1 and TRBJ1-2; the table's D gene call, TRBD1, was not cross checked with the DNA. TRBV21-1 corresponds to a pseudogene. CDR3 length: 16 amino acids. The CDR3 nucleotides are TGTGCCAGCAGCAAGCCCTGGACAGGGGAGGTGGATGGCTACACCTTC. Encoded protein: CASSKPWTGEVDGYTF.

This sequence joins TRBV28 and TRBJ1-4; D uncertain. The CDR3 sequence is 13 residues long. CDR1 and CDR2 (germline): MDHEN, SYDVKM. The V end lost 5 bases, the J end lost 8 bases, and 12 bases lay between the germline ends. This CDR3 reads CASSTRVQEKLFF. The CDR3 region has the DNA TGTGCCAGCAGTACCCGAGTACAGGAAAAACTGTTTTTT.

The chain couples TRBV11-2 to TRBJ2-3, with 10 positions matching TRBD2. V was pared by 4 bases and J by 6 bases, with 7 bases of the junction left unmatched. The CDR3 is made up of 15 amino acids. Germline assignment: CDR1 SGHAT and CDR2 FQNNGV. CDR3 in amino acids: CASSSTSGTWDTQYF. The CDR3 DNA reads TGTGCCAGCAGCTCTACTAGCGGGACCTGGGATACGCAGTATTTT.

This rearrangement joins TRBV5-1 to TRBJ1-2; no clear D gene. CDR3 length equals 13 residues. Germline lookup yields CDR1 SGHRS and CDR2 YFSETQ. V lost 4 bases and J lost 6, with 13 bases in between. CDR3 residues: CASSGPLRDGYTF. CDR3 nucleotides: TGCGCCAGCAGCGGACCCTTGAGGGATGGCTACACCTTC.

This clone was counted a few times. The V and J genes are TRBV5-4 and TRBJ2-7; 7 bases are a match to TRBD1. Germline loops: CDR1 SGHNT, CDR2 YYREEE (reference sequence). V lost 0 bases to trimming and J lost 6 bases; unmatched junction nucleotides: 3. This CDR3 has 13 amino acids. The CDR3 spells CASSLVDRREQYF. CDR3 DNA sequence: TGTGCCAGCAGCTTGGTGGACAGGCGCGAGCAGTACTTC.

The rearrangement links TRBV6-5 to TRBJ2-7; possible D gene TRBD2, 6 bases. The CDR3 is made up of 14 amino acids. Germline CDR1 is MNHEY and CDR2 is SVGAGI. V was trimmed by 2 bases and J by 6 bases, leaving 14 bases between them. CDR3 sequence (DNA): TGTGCCAGCAGTTACGGCGGGAAGGTAGGCGAGCAGTACTTC. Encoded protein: CASSYGGKVGEQYF.

The CDR3 loop is CASSPASGSGYNEQFF. In DNA, the CDR3 is TGTGCCAGCAGCCCGGCAAGTGGTAGCGGGTATAATGAGCAGTTCTTC. The V gene is TRBV7-2, the J gene TRBJ2-1; 7 nucleotides agree with TRBD2. The germline gives CDR1 SGHTA, CDR2 FQGNSA. Trimming cost V 5 bases and J 7 bases; bases outside gene matches: 14. This CDR3 is 16 amino acids long.

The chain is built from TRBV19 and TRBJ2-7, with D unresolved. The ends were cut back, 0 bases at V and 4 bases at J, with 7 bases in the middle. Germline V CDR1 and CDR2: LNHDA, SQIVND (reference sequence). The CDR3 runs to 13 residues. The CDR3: CASSIDRGYEQYF. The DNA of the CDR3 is TGTGCCAGTAGTATAGATCGAGGATACGAGCAGTACTTC.

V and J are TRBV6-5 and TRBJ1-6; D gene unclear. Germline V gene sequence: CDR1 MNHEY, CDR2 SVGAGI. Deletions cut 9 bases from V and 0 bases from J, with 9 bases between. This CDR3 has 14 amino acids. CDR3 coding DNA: TGTGCCAGTTCATCCGGCTCCTATAATTCACCCCTCCACTTT. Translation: CASSSGSYNSPLHF.

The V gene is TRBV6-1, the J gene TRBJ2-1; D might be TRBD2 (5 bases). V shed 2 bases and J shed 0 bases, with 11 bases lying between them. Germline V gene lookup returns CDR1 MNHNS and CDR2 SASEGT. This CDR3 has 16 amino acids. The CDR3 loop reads CASSESDSYSYNEQFF. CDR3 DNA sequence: TGTGCCAGCAGTGAATCGGACTCCTACTCCTACAATGAGCAGTTCTTC.